The 25 T cell receptor beta chains below were found in one sample sequenced in a study of identical twins. A single record per CDR3 protein comes from TCRdb applying MiXCR to the 5' RACE reads. Altogether about 1.7 million distinct CDR3 sequences are present, 25% to 35% being singletons, with the ten largest covering 0.25% to 0.3%. The sequencing sample was made of cord blood. These receptors all come from a newborn girl in good health.

This clonotype was recorded a few times. CDR3 in amino acids: CASSPTASGRTDTQYF. The CDR3 DNA follows: TGTGCCAGCTCACCGACGGCTAGCGGGAGGACAGATACGCAGTATTTT. This chain uses TRBV18 with TRBJ2-3; 11 bases agree with TRBD2. Germline V CDR1 and CDR2: KGHSH, LQKENI. The trim removed 3 bases at V and 3 bases at J, leaving 5 bases unmatched. CDR3 size: 16 residues.

The chain employs TRBV6-4 and TRBJ1-2; possibly TRBD1 for D (5 bases). Germline V CDR1 and CDR2: MRHNA, SNTAGT. This CDR3 region has 15 residues. V lost 6 bases and J 4 bases, leaving 18 bases between the germline ends. The DNA for the CDR3 is TGTGCCAGCAGCCGCGAGGGGACCCCCGGCTATGGCTACACCTTC. Translating it yields CASSREGTPGYGYTF.

The V and J genes are TRBV20-1 and TRBJ2-7; unclear D gene. The germline V gene has CDR1 DFQATT and CDR2 SNEGSKA (reference sequence). The V end was cut by 5 bases, the J end by 4 bases, with 15 bases between. The CDR3 consists of 13 residues. The DNA for the CDR3 is TGCAGTGCTCCTGCCCCTGGAGCGTACGAGCAGTACTTC. Translation: CSAPAPGAYEQYF.

V usage is TRBV4-1 and J usage is TRBJ2-1; D gene ambiguous. V lost 2 bases, J lost 2 bases, and 13 bases lay in between. Germline CDR1 is MGHRA and CDR2 is YSYEKL. This CDR3 comprises 16 residues. CDR3 nucleotides: TGCGCCAGCAGCCAAAACTCCCTTACCACCTACAATGAGCAGTTCTTC. It translates to CASSQNSLTTYNEQFF.

The chain employs TRBV12-3 or TRBV12-4 and TRBJ2-3, with 15 bases that match TRBD2. The CDR3 covers 17 residues. J gave up 6 bases and V 3 bases, and 7 bases lay outside the gene matches. As DNA, the CDR3 is TGTGCCAGCAGTTTTAGAGGACTAGCGGGAGGGGGGGATACGCAGTATTTT. This translates into CASSFRGLAGGGDTQYF.

This clonotype has a handful of counts. J is TRBJ1-6 and V is TRBV30, with D possibly TRBD1 on 5 matching bases. V was trimmed by 0 bases and J by 8 bases, leaving 14 bases between them. CDR1 and CDR2 (germline): GTSNPN, SVGIG (reference sequence). There are 15 residues in the CDR3. CDR3 nucleotides: TGTGCCTGGAGTGTACCGGCAGGGAGGGATTCACCCCTCCACTTT. It translates to CAWSVPAGRDSPLHF.

This clonotype appeared a single time. V is TRBV20-1 and J is TRBJ2-2; the match to TRBD2 covers 7 bases. V shed 4 bases and J 6 bases; nucleotides not matched to a gene: 8. The CDR3 consists of 14 residues. Per germline, CDR1 DFQATT and CDR2 SNEGSKA (reference sequence). CDR3 bases: TGCAGTGCTAAGTCGGCTAGCGGTGCCGGGGAGCTGTTTTTT. Protein sequence: CSAKSASGAGELFF.

This clonotype was observed a few times. This sequence joins TRBV7-8 and TRBJ1-1, with D possibly matching TRBD1 (5 bases). The length of the CDR3 is 15 residues. CDR1 and CDR2 (germline): SGHVS, FQNEAQ. Deletions cut 2 bases from V and 3 bases from J, with 13 bases between. The CDR3 coding sequence is TGTGCCAGCAGCTTAACTATACAGGTCTACACTGAAGCTTTCTTT. It is translated as CASSLTIQVYTEAFF.

V and J are TRBV6-6 and TRBJ2-5, with TRBD2 as a possible D gene (6 bases). V lost 5 bases, J lost 4 bases, and 17 bases lay in between. The CDR3 extends over 15 amino acids. Germline lookup yields CDR1 MNHNY and CDR2 SVGAGI (reference sequence). This CDR3 reads CASSLKKLALETQYF. Here the CDR3 DNA reads TGTGCCAGCAGTCTAAAGAAACTAGCTCTAGAGACCCAGTACTTC.

As for this clonotype: At one end the junction does not follow the germline gene, possibly because of a read error. V usage is TRBV20-1 and J usage is TRBJ2-1; 9 positions agree with TRBD2. Germline CDR1 reads DFQATT; CDR2 reads SNEGSKA (reference sequence). The CDR3 contains 16 residues. In nucleotides, the CDR3 is TGCAGTACCCGCTCGCTAGCGGGATCCTCCAACAATGAGCAGTTCTTC. Translation: CSTRSLAGSSNNEQFF.

The rearrangement joins TRBV5-1 to TRBJ2-7; TRBD2 aligns across 9 bases. Trimming cost V 0 bases and J 7 bases; bases outside gene matches: 8. The CDR3 totals 15 residues. Germline V gives CDR1 SGHRS, CDR2 YFSETQ. The CDR3 reads CASSLEASGTGEQYF. CDR3 nucleotides: TGCGCCAGCAGCTTGGAAGCTAGCGGGACGGGTGAGCAGTACTTC.

This clonotype was picked up a small number of times. This chain joins TRBV29-1 and TRBJ2-7; D is unclear. Germline V CDR1 and CDR2: SQVTM, ANQGSEA. The CDR3 length is 14 residues. V lost 4 bases and J 7 bases, leaving 20 bases between the germline ends. In nucleotides, the CDR3 is TGCAGCGTTGGTCCCAGATTAAAGCTTGATGAGCAGTACTTC. This sequence encodes CSVGPRLKLDEQYF.

This chain uses TRBV27 with TRBJ1-3; TRBD1 matches 10 bases. Germline V gives CDR1 MNHEY, CDR2 SMNVEV (reference sequence). This CDR3 comprises 16 residues. Trimming cost V 6 bases and J 1 base; bases outside gene matches: 6. The CDR3 nucleotides read TGTGCCAGCAGCAGACAGGGGGCGATTTCTGGAAACACCATATATTTT. It encodes CASSRQGAISGNTIYF.

The CDR3, as DNA: TGTGCCAGCAGCTTGTGGGATACGCTCTACAATGAGCAGTTCTTC. Amino acids: CASSLWDTLYNEQFF. The chain couples TRBV5-6 to TRBJ2-1; no clear D gene. Germline CDR1 is SGHDT and CDR2 is YYEEEE. Trimming took off 1 base at V and 3 bases at J, with 11 bases between the two ends. This CDR3 has 15 amino acids. The full variable domain, in which reference TRBV5-6 and TRBJ2-1 provide the parts outside the CDR3, is DAGVTQSPTHLIKTRGQQVTLRCSPKSGHDTVSWYQQALGQGPQFIFQYYEEEERQRGNFPDRFSGHQFPNYSSELNVNALLLGDSALYLCASSLWDTLYNEQFFGPGTRLTVL.

The chain has TRBV20-1 and TRBJ2-7; 7 positions agree with TRBD1. Per the germline V gene, CDR1 is DFQATT and CDR2 is SNEGSKA (reference sequence). V trimming: 3 bases; J trimming: 0 bases; junction bases outside the gene matches: 5. This CDR3 has 14 amino acids. CDR3 amino acids: CSASIDRASYEQYF. DNA of the CDR3: TGCAGTGCTAGCATCGACAGGGCCTCCTACGAGCAGTACTTC.

The CDR3 reads CASSSPGQGNTIYF. As DNA, the CDR3 is TGTGCCAGCAGCTCGCCGGGACAGGGAAACACCATATATTTT. This sequence joins TRBV5-6 and TRBJ1-3; 7 nucleotides match TRBD1. The CDR3 length is 14 residues. Looked up from germline, CDR1 is SGHDT and CDR2 is YYEEEE. V lost 3 bases to trimming and J lost 4 bases; unmatched junction nucleotides: 4.

This chain uses TRBV5-1 with TRBJ2-5, with 10 bases matching TRBD1. Germline V gene sequence: CDR1 SGHRS, CDR2 YFSETQ. The CDR3 extends over 14 amino acids. Losses at the gene ends were 4 bases for V and 3 bases for J; bases not matched to a gene: 3. The CDR3 DNA sequence: TGCGCCAGCAGCGGTGGACAGGGGGAAGAGACCCAGTACTTC. It codes for CASSGGQGEETQYF.

The CDR3 DNA sequence: TGTGCCAGCAGCTCGGACAGGATTAATTCACCCCTCCACTTT. Its protein is CASSSDRINSPLHF. The chain carries TRBV28 and TRBJ1-6; 7 nucleotides line up with TRBD1. The CDR3 is made up of 14 amino acids. J lost 6 bases, V lost 6 bases, and 5 bases had no gene match. Germline V gives CDR1 MDHEN, CDR2 SYDVKM.

This clonotype has more than one count but fewer than ten. The V gene is TRBV6-6, the J gene TRBJ2-1; D might be TRBD1 (5 bases). CDR1 is MNHNY and CDR2 is SVGAGI in the germline V gene (reference sequence). The CDR3 extends over 12 amino acids. V was shortened by 7 bases and J by 8 bases, with 12 bases between the two germline ends. CDR3: CASMGRHDEQFF. The CDR3 nucleotides read TGTGCCAGCATGGGGCGGCACGATGAGCAGTTCTTC.

The chain employs TRBV7-2 and TRBJ2-4, with D perhaps TRBD1 (8 bases). Germline CDR1 and CDR2: SGHTA and FQGNSA. The V end lost 2 bases, the J end lost 3 bases, and 17 bases lay between the germline ends. CDR3 length: 17 residues. In DNA, the CDR3 is TGTGCCAGCAGCTTAACAGGGGGGGGGTGGGACAAAAACATTCAGTACTTC. It encodes CASSLTGGGWDKNIQYF.

The chain uses TRBV21-1 and TRBJ2-3; the table's D call, TRBD2, has no DNA check behind it. TRBV21-1 is designated a pseudogene. CDR3 length equals 16 residues. The CDR3: CASSNGHGLEADTQYF. In DNA form, the CDR3 reads TGTGCCAGCAGCAATGGGCACGGACTAGAGGCAGATACGCAGTATTTT.

The chain couples TRBV5-6 to TRBJ2-7; possibly TRBD1 for D (6 bases). V was cut by 7 bases and J by 5 bases, with 13 bases left in between. The CDR3 has 12 amino acids. Germline-derived CDR1 and CDR2 are SGHDT and YYEEEE. In DNA form, the CDR3 reads TGTGCCAGCTATAGGACAGCCGACGAGCAGTACTTC. This sequence encodes CASYRTADEQYF.

This clonotype was recorded once. A junction boundary mismatches the germline segment, possibly from a read error. The J gene is TRBJ2-1, the V gene TRBV20-1; 8 bases are a match to TRBD1. Germline CDR1 is DFQATT and CDR2 is SNEGSKA (reference sequence). CDR3 length: 14 amino acids. DNA of the CDR3: TGCGGTGCTCTCCTAGGACAGGGCTACAATGAGCAGTTCTTC. Protein: CGALLGQGYNEQFF.

This clonotype was observed a handful of times. The chain joins TRBV20-1 to TRBJ2-7; D perhaps matches TRBD2 (5 bases). Trimming shortened V by 0 bases and J by 1 base, and 16 bases separated the two germline ends. This CDR3 comprises 16 residues. CDR1 is DFQATT, CDR2 SNEGSKA, per germline (reference sequence). DNA of the CDR3: TGCAGTGCTAGAGATAGGGCAACCACGGGGTCCTACGAGCAGTACTTC. This gives the protein CSARDRATTGSYEQYF.

This chain uses TRBV10-1 with TRBJ2-5; TRBD2 agrees at 8 bases. Germline lookup yields CDR1 WNHNN and CDR2 SYGVQD (reference sequence). There are 15 residues in the CDR3. Unmatched junction bases numbered 10, after V lost 5 bases and J lost 5 bases. The CDR3 loop is CASSLVGGALETQYF. CDR3 nucleotide sequence: TGCGCCAGCAGTCTCGTCGGGGGGGCCTTGGAGACCCAGTACTTC.